The 16 T cell receptor beta chains given below trace back to one sample, sequenced in a study of T cells in women clearing cervical HPV infection (dated by TCRdb to the late 2010s). The library came from the immunoSEQ multiplex PCR assay. TCRdb's version of the immuneACCESS table is confined to in-frame rearrangements and falls short of the full clone set. An unresolved V gene accounts for under half of the shortfall where checked; the remainder is of unknown origin. The sample's table covers under 40,000 clones. Of the sample, roughly 3.4% falls within the top ten clones. Sequencing used blood buffy coat. All receptors come from a woman aged 18-70 years with a cervical HPV16 infection that either progressed to CIN3+ or cleared (not recorded which).

As for this clone: The read ends 3 residues before the CDR3 terminus; that terminus is restored from the germline J gene. J is TRBJ2-1 and V is TRBV20-1; TRBD2 matches at 7 bases. Germline-derived CDR1 and CDR2 are DFQATT and SNEGSKA (reference sequence). J was trimmed by 5 bases and V by 0 bases; bases with no gene match: 4. This CDR3 is 14 amino acids long. CDR3 DNA, as far as it was read: TGCAGTGCTAGAGATCCCGCGGGAGACAATGAG. Its translation: CSARDPAGDNE. The entire CDR3 reads CSARDPAGDNEQFF.

The CDR3 bases that were read are TGTGCCAGCAGTTTTGGGGCAGGTTACAATGAG. Protein sequence: CASSFGAGYNE. In full, the CDR3 reads CASSFGAGYNEQFF. The chain links TRBV28 to TRBJ2-1; weak D call: TRBD1 (5 bases). Coverage ceases 3 residues before the CDR3 finishes, and the germline J gene fills in the end. CDR3 length: 14 amino acids. Trimming removed 3 bases from V and 4 bases from J, with 10 bases in between. In germline, CDR1 is MDHEN, CDR2 SYDVKM.

Worth noting for this clone: The read ends 3 residues early relative to the CDR3; the germline J gene fills the gap. The chain employs TRBV20-1 and TRBJ1-2; TRBD1 agrees at 10 bases. Germline loops: CDR1 DFQATT, CDR2 SNEGSKA (reference sequence). This CDR3 spans 12 amino acids. The CDR3 protein is CSATDRGRGYTF. CDR3 DNA (partial): TGCAGTGCCACAGACAGGGGGCGAGGC.

As for this clone: The read falls 3 residues short of the CDR3 end, and the missing part is taken from the germline J gene. The chain recombines TRBV2 with TRBJ2-3, with D unresolved. This CDR3 region has 14 residues. The germline gives CDR1 SNHLY, CDR2 FYNNEI. CDR3 bases read: TGTGCCAGCAGTGAAAGGGCCAGTCTGGCCACG. As protein: CASSERASLAT. The full CDR3 sequence reads CASSERASLATQYF. Complete variable domain (other parts from reference TRBV2 and TRBJ2-3): EPEVTQTPSHQVTQMGQEVILRCVPISNHLYFYWYRQILGQKVEFLVSFYNNEISEKSEIFDDQFSVERPDGSNFTLKIRSTKLEDSAMYFCASSERASLATQYFGPGTRLTVL.

As regards this clone: The missing CDR3 end, 3 residues past where the read stops, is filled in from the germline J gene. This sample includes further DNA sequences coding for the same CDR3. This chain connects TRBV18 to TRBJ2-5; 10 bases map to TRBD1. The V segment lost 6 bases and the J segment 3 bases; nucleotides outside the gene matches: 10. This CDR3 region has 16 residues. Germline V CDR1 and CDR2: KGHSH, LQKENI. CDR3 DNA (partial): TGTGCCAGCTCCCCGCTTTATGGACAGGGGGAAGAGACC. It codes for CASSPLYGQGEET. The CDR3 in full is CASSPLYGQGEETQYF.

Comments on this clone: Coverage ceases 3 residues before the CDR3 finishes, and the germline J gene fills in the end. This sequence joins TRBV19 and TRBJ2-3; 10 bases align to TRBD1. CDR3 size: 16 residues. Per the germline V gene, CDR1 is LNHDA and CDR2 is SQIVND (reference sequence). The CDR3 region is CASSPRTGGILETQYF. Partial CDR3 DNA: TGTGCCAGTAGTCCCAGGACAGGGGGGATATTAGAGACG.

As regards this clone: The CDR3 is cut off 3 residues early in the read; its end comes from the germline J gene. The chain has TRBV18 and TRBJ2-7, with D possibly TRBD1 on 5 matching bases. Trimming cost V 4 bases and J 6 bases, with 16 bases left between them. This CDR3 is built from 14 residues. The germline V gene encodes CDR1 KGHSH and CDR2 LQKENI. The CDR3 is CASSLGDRSGEQYF. The CDR3 DNA, read in part, is TGTGCCAGCTCACTCGGTGACAGATCCGGCGAG.

A remark on this clone: Read data end 3 residues before the CDR3 end; the end is taken from the germline J gene. The chain carries TRBV7-2 and TRBJ2-7, with D possibly TRBD2 on 6 matching bases. Germline V CDR1 and CDR2: SGHTA, FQGNSA. CDR3 length equals 15 residues. The V end was cut by 1 base, the J end by 4 bases, with 14 bases between. The CDR3 spells CASSLVVTSSYEQYF. Partial CDR3 DNA: TGTGCCAGCAGCTTAGTCGTGACTAGTTCTTACGAG. Supplemented by reference TRBV7-2 and TRBJ2-7, the full variable domain reads GAGVSQSPSNKVTEKGKDVELRCDPISGHTALYWYRQSLGQGLEFLIYFQGNSAPDKSGLPSDRFSAERTGGSVSTLTIQRTQQEDSAVYLCASSLVVTSSYEQYFGPGTRLTVT.

Notes on this clone: The read comes to an end 3 residues before the CDR3 does, leaving the germline J gene to fill in the end. The genes are TRBV2 and TRBJ1-1; perhaps TRBD1 as D (5 bases). Germline-derived CDR1 and CDR2 are SNHLY and FYNNEI. CDR3 length: 16 amino acids. The V gene lost 6 bases and the J gene lost 0 bases, with 17 bases spanning the gap. The sequenced part of the CDR3 DNA is TGTGCCAGCAGGGTAACTGGACAAGCCCTGAACACTGAA. Protein: CASRVTGQALNTE. The whole CDR3 reads CASRVTGQALNTEAFF.

Notes on this clone: The read stops 3 residues short of the end of the CDR3; the missing end is completed from the germline J gene. The chain carries TRBV7-9 and TRBJ2-4; 12 positions match TRBD1. CDR1 and CDR2 from the germline V gene are SEHNR and FQNEAQ (reference sequence). The CDR3 is 15 residues long. The CDR3: CASSGDRGRVYGQYF. The CDR3 DNA, read in part, is TGTGCCAGCAGCGGGGACAGGGGGCGCGTCTATGGT.

Note on this clone: The read finishes 3 residues shy of the CDR3 end, and the germline J gene is used to complete it. V gene TRBV20-1 combines with J gene TRBJ1-1, with 7 bases fitting TRBD1. V was clipped by 3 bases and J by 5 bases; unmatched bases: 6. Germline CDR1 reads DFQATT; CDR2 reads SNEGSKA (reference sequence). This CDR3 region has 13 residues. CDR3 sequence reads: CSARWGQMTEAFF. CDR3 bases read: TGCAGTGCTAGGTGGGGACAGATGACTGAA.

Turning to this clone: The read comes to an end 3 residues before the CDR3 does, leaving the germline J gene to fill in the end. The chain is built from TRBV6-1 and TRBJ2-7; D perhaps matches TRBD2 (6 bases). CDR1 and CDR2 (germline): MNHNS, SASEGT. V lost 3 bases, J lost 0 bases, and 12 bases lay in between. The CDR3 totals 15 residues. The part of the CDR3 DNA that was read is TGTGCCAGCAGTGAGCGGGGTCCACCCTCCTACGAG. It translates to CASSERGPPSYE. The entire CDR3 is CASSERGPPSYEQYF.

In the case of this clone: With the read ending 3 residues before the CDR3 end, the germline J gene is used to fill in that end. The rearrangement links TRBV18 to TRBJ1-3; D gene ambiguous. Trimming left V 3 bases short and J 0 bases short, with 9 bases between. Per germline, CDR1 KGHSH and CDR2 LQKENI. The CDR3 sequence is 15 residues long. The sequenced CDR3 bases are TGTGCCAGCTCACCCAGTGCCCGCTCTGGAAACACC. Amino acid sequence: CASSPSARSGNT. From start to end, the CDR3 is CASSPSARSGNTIYF.

Comments on this clone: From the germline J gene comes the end of the CDR3, since the read stops 3 residues before it. The rearrangement joins TRBV7-2 to TRBJ1-1; D unresolved. This CDR3 has 13 amino acids. Germline lookup yields CDR1 SGHTA and CDR2 FQGNSA. The sequenced part of the CDR3 DNA is TGTGCCAGCAGCTCCATGGTCGGGGTGGGA. Translation gives CASSSMVGVG. The full CDR3 sequence reads CASSSMVGVGAFF.

For this clone: The read terminates 3 residues before the CDR3 end, so the remaining end is supplied by the germline J gene. The chain joins TRBV30 to TRBJ2-3; 10 positions match TRBD2. Trimming removed 4 bases from V and 5 bases from J; junction bases left unmatched: 6. The CDR3 totals 14 residues. Germline CDR1 GTSNPN, CDR2 SVGIG (reference sequence). Here the CDR3 reads CAWTNGLAVDTQYF. The covered CDR3 bases are TGTGCCTGGACCAATGGACTAGCGGTAGATACG.

Worth noting for this clone: The DNA ends 3 residues before the CDR3 does, and the rest of the CDR3 is filled in from the germline J gene. The chain is built from TRBV2 and TRBJ2-2; TRBD2 might be the D (5 bases). Germline V CDR1 and CDR2: SNHLY, FYNNEI. CDR3 length: 12 amino acids. CDR3 DNA (partial): TGTGCCAGCATGTATGAGGGTGAGGGG. This gives the protein CASMYEGEG. The entire CDR3 is CASMYEGEGLFF.